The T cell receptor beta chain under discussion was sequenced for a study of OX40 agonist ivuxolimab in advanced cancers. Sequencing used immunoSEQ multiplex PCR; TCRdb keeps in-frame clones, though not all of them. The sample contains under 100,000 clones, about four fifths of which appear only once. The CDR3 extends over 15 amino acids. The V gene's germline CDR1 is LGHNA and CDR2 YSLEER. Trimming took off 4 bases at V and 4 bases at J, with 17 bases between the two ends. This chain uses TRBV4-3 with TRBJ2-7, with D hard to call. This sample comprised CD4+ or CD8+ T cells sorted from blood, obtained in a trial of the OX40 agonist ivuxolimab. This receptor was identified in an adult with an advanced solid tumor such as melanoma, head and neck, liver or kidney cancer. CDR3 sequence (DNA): TGCGCCAGCAGCCCCACAGTTTTGGCTTCATACGAGCAGTACTTC. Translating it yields CASSPTVLASYEQYF.